This TCR beta chain was sequenced during a study of PD-1 blockade in classical Hodgkin lymphoma. Study outcomes and limitations: Anyone who began nivolumab under 1 year after ASCT was excluded. Healthy donors were reported to have higher baseline TCR diversity than newly diagnosed patients.

Specified time point: cycle 4 day 1 (C4D1), after five to seven weeks of nivolumab. Each patient relapsed following autologous stem cell transplantation, and prior brentuximab vedotin exposure differed. The best responses consisted of complete response, partial response or progressive disease. As concerns this clone: Its specificity is unknown.

Germline-derived CDR1 and CDR2 are LNHDA and SQIVND (reference sequence). V lost 5 bases to trimming and J lost 1 base; unmatched junction nucleotides: 6. This CDR3 spans 15 amino acids. Repertoires were generated with immunoSEQ multiplex PCR, while TCRdb's copy carries only in-frame clones and drops some. The sample includes roughly 20,000 clones, 75% to 90% of them seen just once. The material was peripheral blood mononuclear cells (PBMCs), obtained before the fourth cycle of nivolumab. This chain links TRBV19 with TRBJ2-5; 8 bases fit TRBD2. The sequence was obtained from a human donor with classical Hodgkin lymphoma. The CDR3 coding sequence is TGTGCCAGTAGTTCGGGGGGGTCCCGCCAAGAGACCCAGTACTTC. Amino acid sequence: CASSSGGSRQETQYF. Full variable domain (rest looked up from reference TRBV19 and TRBJ2-5): DGGITQSPKYLFRKEGQNVTLSCEQNLNHDAMYWYRQDPGQGLRLIYYSQIVNDFQKGDIAEGYSVSREKKESFPLTVTSAQKNPTAFYLCASSSGGSRQETQYFGPGTRLLVL.